This TCR beta chain was recovered during a study of T cells after yellow fever vaccination (dated by TCRdb to between 2018 and 2021). With regard to the full study: Libraries from fractions with low cell numbers were prepared with the SMART-Seq v4 Ultra Low Input RNA kit. The cohort comprised two healthy male donors, one aged 18 to 29 and one aged 30 to 40 years. Blood was drawn at multiple timepoints before and after primary and secondary immunization, with bulk PBMC replicates and cell subsets isolated. To track T-cell clones before and after primary and booster YFV17D yellow fever vaccination, bulk TCR alpha and beta repertoires were sequenced longitudinally. Study-level results and caveats: A small fraction of clonotypes showed up in both the CD4 and CD8 compartments, probably as a result of convergent recombination. Because the study included only two donors, the extent to which the findings can be generalized is limited. After the booster, most clones that had expanded after primary vaccination were detected again (roughly 96% of CD4 and around nine tenths of CD8), suggesting broad maintenance of memory. The secondary T-cell response was weaker than the primary response but faster, peaking on day 5 instead of day 15. Computational filtering was required because FACS-sorted repertoires could contain abundant contaminating clonotypes from the bulk population.

The CDR3 measures 17 amino acids from cysteine to phenylalanine. The sequence is cut down to CDR3 DNA, 51 bases in frame from base 1. Trimmed from V: 2 bases; trimmed from J: 4 bases; junction bases lacking a gene match: 9. In the case of this clonotype: Its antigen has not been determined. Base-call qualities are not available, and no considerably larger clone is one nucleotide away.

TCRdb shows the sequencer as Illumina NovaSeq 6000. Synthesis of TCR cDNA relied on 5'RACE template switching, a step that introduced a universal primer site along with unique molecular identifiers. Priming for cDNA synthesis came from both the TCR alpha and TCR beta constant segments. Library amplification involved two PCR steps, and the second step added sample barcodes and sequencing adapters. Sequencing of the libraries was done on either Illumina HiSeq 2500 (2x100 bp) or NovaSeq (2x150 bp). Per the original workflow: MIGEC handled demultiplexing of reads and collapsing into UMI consensus sequences, while MiXCR performed V(D)J alignment. Vaccine-responding clonotypes were defined with edgeR using replicate PBMC samples, requiring FDR below 0.01 and a log2 fold change above 5 up to day 15. Each bulk clonotype was labeled CD4 or CD8 based on which sequenced repertoire, CD4 or CD8, contained the clonotype at higher abundance. The public sequencing data were trimmed at Q25 with fastp and processed into clonotypes with MiXCR by TCRdb, which kept only in-frame beta chains. All rows with the same CDR3 protein become a single entry with the most common DNA and genes. TCRdb's processing, not the authors' own work, is the source of the V and J calls. This sample is represented by under 400,000 distinct CDR3 sequences; approximately 13% of them were singletons. Together, the top ten hold roughly 3% of the sample.

The treatment or condition label on this specimen signifies: live attenuated yellow fever vaccine strain. PBMCs were isolated from peripheral blood using a standard Ficoll-Paque protocol. Dynabeads CD4 and CD8 positive selection kits were used to isolate CD4 and CD8 T-cell fractions. TriZol was used to extract RNA from bulk PBMCs, CD4 and CD8 fractions, and dextramer-positive and dextramer-negative fractions. The sample was CD4+ T cells sorted from PBMCs, taken 15 days after the yellow fever booster vaccination. This clonotype was sampled from a man younger than 35 who received the YFV17D yellow fever vaccine. This sequence uses TRBV12-3 or TRBV12-4 and TRBJ2-5; 11 bases in between match TRBD1. The sequenced DNA: TGTGCCAGCAGTTTAATTCGGACAGGGGGCGTGGGAGAGACCCAGTACTTC. This yields the protein CASSLIRTGGVGETQYF.